This T cell receptor beta chain was documented in a study of cytomegalovirus exposure and HLA in healthy donors (TCRdb year 2017). Some background on the complete study: According to an earlier analysis of a few hundred of the donors, about 190 million T cells yielded 117 million unique TCR beta sequences and about 300 Gb of sequence data. In a later genetic analysis, genome-wide SNP genotypes for about 65% of the roughly 700 donors were used, and that subset was treated as a discovery cohort. Several DR-DQ haplotypes were handled as single units for association and clustering because linkage in the cohort was strong. In an earlier analysis of 587 of the donors, high-throughput TCR beta sequencing was used to judge whether each TCR beta V gene segment behaved as functional or pseudogenic. A later analysis re-examined previously published TCR beta repertoires from just over 650 donors and added high-resolution HLA genotyping to investigate patterns of TCR occurrence. The aim of the study was to test whether cataloging public T cell receptors could identify signatures of past pathogen exposure. The study combined high-throughput TCR immunosequencing, statistical association of individual TCRs with disease status, and machine learning to predict cytomegalovirus infection status. In addition to the first cohort of approximately 650 subjects, a separate validation cohort of 120 different subjects was used. Typing coverage differed by locus: A, B, C, DRB1 and DQB1 were typed in about 629-640 donors, DQA1 in 522, DPA1 in nearly 610, and DPB1 in 400 to 480. On average, over 200,000 unique TCR beta nucleotide sequences were sequenced per donor among a few hundred genotyped donors of the cohort, with around 19% of those sequences being non-productive. The genetic ancestry cluster associated with self-reported Caucasian donors included about 84% of the approximately 410 genotyped donors. An early release that covered fewer than 800 HLA-typed donors contained around 300 gigabases of sequencing data and tens of millions of unique TCR sequences. HLA typing included class I and class II loci at four-digit resolution. The T cell repertoires of some 700 subjects were profiled by immunosequencing and related to cytomegalovirus serostatus. Rather than drawing on any new phenotypic data, the later analysis identified candidate immune exposures from TCR beta sequences and the way those sequences occurred across donors. All discovery cohort repertoires had been generated on a single sequencing platform. Donor age, sex, ethnicity and CMV serostatus were compiled alongside the repertoire data. Broad study findings and their caveats: It was suggested by the authors that the approach could potentially be generalized to other disease states and immunological phenotypes. Across donors, most TCR sequences were observed very rarely, whereas some public TCRs were present in many individuals. A total of 150 or so TCR beta chains were listed by the study as associated with cytomegalovirus. Broadly in line with IMGT annotations, most TCR beta V segments showed up in productive rearrangements about 87% or about 30% of the time in an earlier analysis of roughly 590 of the donors. Most CMV-associated TCR beta chains appeared to be HLA-restricted in a later analysis, and the HLA associations seemed to be driven largely by CMV exposure. A cluster of highly shared sequence variants was judged likely to represent a technical artifact of the sequencing pipeline. In a later analysis, HLA-associated TCR beta chains showed more clonal expansion and lower generation probabilities than non-associated chains that were equally common. Because the 87-base-pair reads could not distinguish some IMGT-functional V segments, including TRBV6-2 and TRBV6-3, those segments were excluded. In vitro tests confirmed that a few of the cytomegalovirus-associated TCR beta chains recognize cytomegalovirus antigens. Some 16 rarely observed V segments, including chromosome 9 orphons, were excluded from the earlier analysis of several hundred of the donors because counts were too low. Immune exposure information for the cohort was limited to CMV serostatus. A further reported finding was that TCR beta sequences accurately predicted the HLA-A and HLA-B alleles for most subjects in the first cohort. Strong co-occurrence of HLA alleles, especially DR and DQ, made assigning TCR associations to individual alleles difficult. Linkage disequilibrium might explain the correlated functional status among segregating V segments, but an unknown experimental factor could not be ruled out. In a later analysis, the rate of TCR association differed among HLA loci, with DRB1 alleles having the most associated TCRs and HLA-C alleles having the fewest. In a later analysis, 16,951 TCR beta sequences were associated with specific HLA alleles at a false discovery rate of 0.05. This cohort had only TCR beta chains sequenced, and the lack of alpha or paired-chain data limited which features could be detected. Roughly uniform sequencing depth across donors was assumed in presence/absence analyses, although this assumption may not hold. V-gene and J-gene trimming of TCR beta chains was associated with a missense DCLRE1C variant in a later genetic analysis, and the association was replicated in an independent cohort. Because HLA typing was unavailable for some donors at each locus, only the typed subset was used in association tests. The classifier was reported to diagnose cytomegalovirus status with high specificity and sensitivity in both the original and validation cohorts. Compared with the roughly 670-donor mean, donors in an Asian-associated ancestry cluster had fewer N-insertions in productive TCRs, according to a later genetic analysis. In a later analysis, several top co-occurrence clusters were reported to appear linked to parvovirus B19, influenza, CMV and Epstein-Barr virus.

The library relied on the immunoSEQ multiplex PCR assay. The multiplex PCR relied on a mix of 60 forward primers for TCR Vbeta segments and 13 reverse primers for TCR Jbeta segments. A multiplex PCR assay on genomic DNA amplified the CDR3 region of rearranged TCR beta genes. On the Illumina HiSeq System, the amplified TCR beta libraries were sequenced as 87-base-pair reads. Per the original workflow: In a later analysis, some 80 million unique TCR beta chains were counted across the 650 to 750 repertoires, and about 10 million of these chains were shared by at least two donors. To remove PCR and sequencing errors, raw reads were error-corrected and collapsed into unique sequences using a nearest-neighbor algorithm that merged closely related sequences. Alignment of CDR3 sequences to IMGT reference sequences was used to assign V, D and J gene segments. For a sequence to be retained, a match of at least six nucleotides was required to both a V gene segment and a J gene segment. A rearrangement counted as productive if the CDR3 had no stop codons and remained in frame with V and J, and every other rearrangement counted as non-productive. Following IMGT convention, CDR3 was defined as the stretch from the second conserved V-encoded cysteine to the conserved J-encoded phenylalanine. In an earlier analysis of around 640 of the donors, sequences lacking an unambiguous match to a single V gene segment were excluded. An earlier analysis of fewer than 750 of the donors called V segments functional above 56.7% productive rearrangements and segregating when the between-donor standard deviation exceeded 5%. A statistical classification framework was developed to diagnose cytomegalovirus status using the catalog of TCR beta chain sequences. A later analysis assigned V and J genes by comparing TCR nucleotide sequences with IMGT/GENE-DB human TR gene sequences. A later analysis assigned CDR3 sequences and most-parsimonious VDJ recombination scenarios with the TCRdist pipeline. In a later analysis, each TCR beta chain was defined by its CDR3 amino acid sequence together with its V-gene family, and reads lacking a unique V-gene family were excluded. A later analysis removed over 500 highly shared, low-generation-probability nucleotide sequences to deal with suspected cross-contamination and a sequencing artifact. In a later analysis, a clonal expansion index for each public chain was calculated from normalized within-repertoire ranks of inferred template counts. In a later analysis, generation probabilities were computed with a VDJ recombination model fitted to out-of-frame rearrangements, and the resulting probabilities were checked against IGoR. Hypergeometric tests were used in a later analysis to score TCR-TCR, TCR-HLA and TCR-CMV co-occurrence, with a repertoire-size bias correction applied to the TCR pairs. To estimate false discovery rates, a later analysis permuted the HLA or CMV assignments 20 times. A later analysis grouped co-occurring TCRs with DBSCAN, adding TCRdist sequence similarity when clustering within HLA-allele-positive subsets. Repertoires with fewer than 30,000 or more than 120,000 public chains were left out of co-occurrence clustering, as were a handful of repertoires with anomalous nucleotide sharing. Sourced from immuneACCESS, this table was stored by TCRdb with only in-frame sequences that have V and J called. A share of the clones is absent; for the studies checked, an unresolved V gene accounts for under half, and the remainder has no known explanation. V, J and clone size reflect that table, while D and trimming were determined from the DNA. The sample's records list about 140,000 clones. The ten largest account for 2.2% of the sample.

The CDR3 runs 16 amino acids, cysteine and phenylalanine included. Of all the DNA, just the CDR3 is kept, 48 bases in frame from base 1. Here V drops 2 bases and J drops 2 bases, and the junction holds 7 bases not matched to any gene. The cohort was made up of 500 to 850 healthy bone marrow donors. Cohort members were all nominally healthy when sampled, although unrecorded immune exposures were likely present. The donor was CMV seronegative and belonged to the group of 380 or so seronegative cohort members. Every donor gave a peripheral blood sample, and the peripheral blood mononuclear cells from that sample were used for TCR beta sequencing. Genomic DNA extraction from the blood cell samples was performed with the Qiagen DNeasy Blood Extraction Kit. About this clone: Its antigen is still unknown.

The clonotype was recovered from a woman younger than 35 in good health and CMV-seronegative. Here the chain combines TRBV6-7 and TRBJ2-3; 7 of the junction bases match TRBD2. TRBV6-7 is flagged as an ORF with uncertain function. Sequences were obtained from PBMCs. Read as DNA, the sequence is TGTGCCAGCAGTTACCCCCCAGCGGGAACCACAGATACGCAGTATTTT. The translation is CASSYPPAGTTDTQYF.